These T cell receptor beta chains were read from a single sample in a study of shared clonotypes between healthy human individuals. TCRdb keeps only in-frame clones here, not all; method: immunoSEQ multiplex PCR. The data show under 600,000 clones, roughly 98% seen once. Sequenced input: naive CD8+ T cells sorted from blood. Every receptor here comes from a man aged 25 to 40 in good health. The CDR3 runs from the conserved cysteine through the conserved F or W. The D gene is left open where the match is weak. The size field is filled for only some rows; it gives once, few, many or a size class.

TGTGCCAGCAGCCCTCAAGGGGGCGGTAACGCCTACGAGCAGTACTTC,CASSPQGGGNAYEQYF,TRBD1,TRBV7-9,once,TRBJ2-7
TGTGCCAGCAGTTTAGATAGCGGCAGGGCGGGCGAGCAGTACTTC,CASSLDSGRAGEQYF,NA,TRBV27,NA,TRBJ2-7
TGTGCCAGCAGCCTAAACAATGAGCAGTTCTTC,CASSLNNEQFF,NA,TRBV7-2,NA,TRBJ2-1
TGTGCCAGCAGTTATAATAGCAATCAGCCCCAGCATTTT,CASSYNSNQPQHF,NA,TRBV27,NA,TRBJ1-5
TGTGCCAGCAGCTTCGGGACTAGCGGGTTTCAAGAGACCCAGTACTTC,CASSFGTSGFQETQYF,TRBD2,TRBV7-6,once,TRBJ2-5
TGTGCCAGCAGCACAAAACCCTTCACTGGGACTAGAAATGAGCAGTTCTTC,CASSTKPFTGTRNEQFF,TRBD2,TRBV7-9,NA,TRBJ2-1
TGTGCCAGCAGGGCAATGGGACAGGGACGTGAAAAACTGTTTTTT,CASRAMGQGREKLFF,TRBD1,TRBV7-8,NA,TRBJ1-4
TGTGCCAGTAGTTCCGGGACAGGGGGCTACGAGCAGTACTTC,CASSSGTGGYEQYF,TRBD1,TRBV19,few,TRBJ2-7
TGTGCCAGCAGTTCCCCAACAGGGTCGGGCACAGATACGCAGTATTTT,CASSSPTGSGTDTQYF,NA,TRBV28,NA,TRBJ2-3
TGTGCCAGCAGCCCCCTGACAGGGAACGGGGCCAACGTCCTGACTTTC,CASSPLTGNGANVLTF,TRBD1,TRBV7-7,NA,TRBJ2-6
TGTGCCAGCCGCCCCCTCTGGGACACTGAAGCTTTCTTT,CASRPLWDTEAFF,NA,TRBV11-2,once,TRBJ1-1
TGTGCCAGCGGGGGGCAGACCGTCGGCTACACCTTC,CASGGQTVGYTF,NA,TRBV9,NA,TRBJ1-2
TGTGCCAGCAGCTACGGACTAGCGGGTTACAATGAGCAGTTCTTC,CASSYGLAGYNEQFF,TRBD2,TRBV7-6,once,TRBJ2-1
TGTGCCAGCAGCCCCAGTGGGGCGAACACCGGGGAGCTGTTTTTT,CASSPSGANTGELFF,NA,TRBV7-9,NA,TRBJ2-2
TGTGCCAGCTCAACAGACTCCGGGACAGGGAGATTCTATGGCTACACCTTC,CASSTDSGTGRFYGYTF,TRBD1,TRBV28,NA,TRBJ1-2
TGCGCCAGCAGCTCAGGGACAGGGAACGACTACGAGCAGTACTTC,CASSSGTGNDYEQYF,TRBD1,TRBV5-1,NA,TRBJ2-7
TGCGCCAGCAGGCGGACATCGGGTGAGCAGTACTTC,CASRRTSGEQYF,NA,TRBV5-1,NA,TRBJ2-7
TGTGCCAGCAGCTTGCTCTCAAACCAGGAGCAGTTCTTC,CASSLLSNQEQFF,NA,TRBV13,NA,TRBJ2-1
TGTGCCAGCTATTCCTGGGGAGGGCGGTTGAACACTGAAGCTTTCTTT,CASYSWGGRLNTEAFF,NA,TRBV5-4,NA,TRBJ1-1
TGTGCCAGCAGTTCGGCGGGCAGTAGCACAGATACGCAGTATTTT,CASSSAGSSTDTQYF,NA,TRBV28,NA,TRBJ2-3
TGTGCCAGCAGTCCTCAGCGGGAGGGCCGAGAGACCCAGTACTTC,CASSPQREGRETQYF,TRBD2,TRBV7-9,NA,TRBJ2-5
TGTGCCAGCAGCCAGGGGTGGAGCTCCTACGAGCAGTACTTC,CASSQGWSSYEQYF,NA,TRBV5-6,NA,TRBJ2-7
TGTGCCAGCAGCTTTTCTAGCGGGGCCTCCTACAATGAGCAGTTCTTC,CASSFSSGASYNEQFF,TRBD2,TRBV7-6,NA,TRBJ2-1
TGTGCCAGCAGTTTGTGGGGATCCGCCGGGGAGCTGTTTTTT,CASSLWGSAGELFF,NA,TRBV27,NA,TRBJ2-2
TGTGCCAGCAGTTCCCGCCTAGGGCGTGAGCAGTACTTC,CASSSRLGREQYF,NA,TRBV27,NA,TRBJ2-7
TGTGCCAGCAGCTTAATGGCACACGGTGTTTTCTACGAGCAGTACTTC,CASSLMAHGVFYEQYF,NA,TRBV7-9,NA,TRBJ2-7
TGTGCCAGCAGTTTATCCCTAGCGGGGGCCTACGAGCAGTACTTC,CASSLSLAGAYEQYF,TRBD2,TRBV27,few,TRBJ2-7
TGTGCCAGCAAAGACGGCGTACAGCTGAACACTGAAGCTTTCTTT,CASKDGVQLNTEAFF,NA,TRBV6-1,NA,TRBJ1-1
TGTGCCAGCAGGATAAGGGCAGGTGGAGGGAATGAGCAGTTCTTC,CASRIRAGGGNEQFF,NA,TRBV5-6,NA,TRBJ2-1
TGTGCCAGCAGCTTATCGCGGGCCTACGAGCAGTACTTC,CASSLSRAYEQYF,NA,TRBV11-2,NA,TRBJ2-7
TGTGCCATCAGTTTAGCGGGAGTTCAGGACGAGCAGTACTTC,CAISLAGVQDEQYF,TRBD2,TRBV10-3,NA,TRBJ2-7
TGTGCCAGCAGTTACTCGACTAGCGGGAGGAATGAGCAGTTCTTC,CASSYSTSGRNEQFF,TRBD2,TRBV6-5,NA,TRBJ2-1
TGTGCCAGCAGTGAGGTCAGTTGGACAGGGGGGAATCAGCCCCAGCATTTT,CASSEVSWTGGNQPQHF,TRBD1,TRBV6-1,NA,TRBJ1-5
TGTGCCAGTAGTATCGGGGCAGGCCTGGAGGTCTCCGAATTGCCCCAGCATTTT,CASSIGAGLEVSELPQHF,NA,TRBV19,NA,TRBJ1-5
TGCGCCAGCAGCCAAGGGACCTACTACGAGCAGTACTTC,CASSQGTYYEQYF,NA,TRBV4-1,NA,TRBJ2-7
TGTGCTAGTGGTTTGACTTACGGGACAGGGATTATTTTCAGGACAGATACGCAGTATTTT,CASGLTYGTGIIFRTDTQYF,TRBD1,TRBV12-5,NA,TRBJ2-3
TGTGCCAGCAGCCCGGACAGTGCTGAGCAGTTCTTC,CASSPDSAEQFF,NA,TRBV4-2,NA,TRBJ2-1